Each of the 24 T cell receptor beta chains below was sequenced from the same sample in a study of regulatory and conventional T cells in RAG deficiency. Blood CD4+ CD25-low CD127-high conventional T cells supplied the genomic DNA template. Here immunoSEQ multiplex PCR was the method, and the copy in TCRdb shows in-frame clones only, minus some. The data contain about 30,000 clones, approximately 96% of them seen just once; the ten biggest clones take up over 0.35%. In addition, the sample was reused for a study of regulatory T cells. That investigation notes: The PCR used 52 TRBV and 13 TRBJ primers.

Sequencing was carried out using CD25- CD4+ T cells sorted from blood. Receptors originate from a human donor in good health.

The J gene is TRBJ1-1, the V gene TRBV30, with 7 bases fitting TRBD1. Germline lookup yields CDR1 GTSNPN and CDR2 SVGIG (reference sequence). Germline trimming cut 4 bases from V and 3 bases from J; bases unmatched to any gene: 5. The CDR3 consists of 13 residues. The CDR3 reads CAWTRDRDTEAFF. The CDR3 region has the DNA TGTGCCTGGACCCGGGACAGAGACACTGAAGCTTTCTTT. The whole variable domain, remainder taken from reference TRBV30 and TRBJ1-1, is SQTIHQWPATLVQPVGSPLSLECTVEGTSNPNLYWYRQAAGRGLQLLFYSVGIGQISSEVPQNLSASRPQDRQFILSSKKLLLSDSGFYLCAWTRDRDTEAFFGQGTRLTVV.

This clone was found once. This rearrangement joins TRBV14 to TRBJ1-2, with D perhaps matching TRBD1 (6 bases). The V gene's germline CDR1 is SGHDN and CDR2 FVKESK. The V and J ends lost 6 bases and 2 bases respectively, with 16 bases between them. This CDR3 region has 15 residues. This CDR3 is CASRQTGLSNYGYTF. The CDR3 DNA follows: TGTGCCAGCAGACAGACAGGTCTCTCGAACTATGGCTACACCTTC. Together with reference TRBV14 and TRBJ1-2, the CDR3 gives the full variable domain: EAGVTQFPSHSVIEKGQTVTLRCDPISGHDNLYWYRRVMGKEIKFLLHFVKESKQDESGMPNNRFLAERTGGTYSTLKVQPAELEDSGVYFCASRQTGLSNYGYTFGSGTRLTVV.

The chain couples TRBV10-1 to TRBJ2-1, with no clear D. The CDR3 has 11 amino acids. Trimming took off 10 bases at V and 8 bases at J, with 12 bases between the two ends. CDR1 and CDR2 (germline): WNHNN, SYGVQD (reference sequence). The CDR3 loop is CANNQRDEQFF. Here the CDR3 DNA reads TGCGCCAACAACCAGCGCGATGAGCAGTTCTTC.

This clone was found a few times. The gene calls are TRBV5-5 and TRBJ2-1; no firm D call. From germline, CDR1 is SGHKS and CDR2 YYEKEE (reference sequence). This CDR3 region has 14 residues. Trimming took off 3 bases at V and 5 bases at J, with 12 bases between the two ends. The CDR3 nucleotides are TGTGCCAGCAGCTCGCATCCCCGGGACAATGAGCAGTTCTTC. Its protein is CASSSHPRDNEQFF.

The chain has TRBV9 and TRBJ2-7, with 11 positions matching TRBD1. The germline V gene encodes CDR1 SGDLS and CDR2 YYNGEE. The J segment lost 6 bases and the V segment lost 0 bases, leaving 2 bases of the junction unmatched. The CDR3 is 14 amino acids. The CDR3 region is CASSVGGQGVEQYF. CDR3 in DNA: TGTGCCAGCAGCGTAGGGGGACAGGGGGTCGAGCAGTACTTC.

This clone was observed once. The chain has TRBV6-1 and TRBJ2-1; D uncertain. V lost 7 bases to trimming and J lost 8 bases, with 15 bases between them. The CDR3 is made up of 13 amino acids. Germline V lookup: CDR1 MNHNS, CDR2 SASEGT. This chain's CDR3 is CASTMTPWDEQFF. DNA for the CDR3: TGTGCCAGCACCATGACACCTTGGGATGAGCAGTTCTTC.

This clone came up once. V is TRBV27 and J is TRBJ1-5; D is ambiguous. CDR3 size: 16 residues. Trimming stripped 4 bases from V and 3 bases from J, with 16 bases between. In germline, CDR1 is MNHEY, CDR2 SMNVEV (reference sequence). CDR3 in DNA: TGTGCCAGCAGTTCACTTCCCCCCGTTTTCAATCAGCCCCAGCATTTT. This encodes CASSSLPPVFNQPQHF.

Details on this clone: In the same sample, other DNA sequences code for this CDR3. The rearrangement uses TRBV18 and TRBJ1-1; tentative D call: TRBD1 (5 bases). CDR1 KGHSH and CDR2 LQKENI come from the germline V gene. The CDR3 length is 13 residues. V lost 4 bases to trimming and J lost 5 bases, with 11 bases between them. The DNA for the CDR3 is TGTGCCAGCTCACAGGGAGGGGATACTGAAGCTTTCTTT. It is translated as CASSQGGDTEAFF.

This clone was observed a single time. V and J are TRBV18 and TRBJ2-7, with TRBD1 as a possible D gene (6 bases). CDR1 is KGHSH, CDR2 LQKENI, per germline. Deletions cut 6 bases from V and 2 bases from J, with 17 bases between. This CDR3 is built from 15 residues. Here the CDR3 reads CASSLHRDTAYEQYF. CDR3 DNA: TGTGCCAGCTCCCTCCACCGGGACACGGCCTACGAGCAGTACTTC.

This chain links TRBV19 with TRBJ2-7; 7 bases are a match to TRBD1. The germline V gene has CDR1 LNHDA and CDR2 SQIVND (reference sequence). The CDR3 consists of 16 residues. V dropped 3 bases and J dropped 2; count of bases not matched to a gene: 10. The CDR3 region has the DNA TGTGCCAGTAGTATGGCTGGGACAGCACCTCCCTACGAGCAGTACTTC. It translates to CASSMAGTAPPYEQYF.

This chain links TRBV19 with TRBJ1-4; 9 bases match TRBD1. Germline values: CDR1 LNHDA, CDR2 SQIVND (reference sequence). The V gene end was trimmed by 3 bases and the J gene end by 11 bases; junction bases not matched to a gene: 7. This CDR3 contains 14 residues. The CDR3, as DNA: TGTGCCAGTAGTATCTGGGACAGGGAAAGGAAACTGTTTTTT. Protein sequence: CASSIWDRERKLFF.

The chain couples TRBV7-9 to TRBJ2-7; tentative D call: TRBD1 (6 bases). V lost 6 bases and J lost 3, with 15 bases in between. Germline loops: CDR1 SEHNR, CDR2 FQNEAQ (reference sequence). This CDR3 comprises 14 residues. CDR3 sequence: CASRRGHGSYEQYF. The CDR3 DNA reads as TGTGCCAGCAGACGGGGACATGGGAGCTACGAGCAGTACTTC.

Concerning this clone: The junction shows a germline mismatch at one end, possibly a read error. The chain carries TRBV6-6 and TRBJ1-3; 7 bases are a match to TRBD1. The V gene's germline CDR1 is MNHNY and CDR2 SVGAGI (reference sequence). CDR3 length: 13 residues. CDR3: CASRTGTGSTIYF. DNA for the CDR3: TGTGCCAGCAGGACAGGGACTGGAAGCACCATATATTTT.

In this sample, this clone turned up once. DNA of the CDR3: TGTGCCAGCAGCTTAGCAGGGGCCACTGAAGCTTTCTTT. Its translation: CASSLAGATEAFF. The chain links TRBV7-2 to TRBJ1-1, with a weak D call TRBD1 (5 bases). This CDR3 contains 13 residues. Looked up from germline, CDR1 is SGHTA and CDR2 is FQGNSA. With 0 bases removed from V and 4 bases from J, the gap between germline ends came to 6 bases.

This clone was detected only once. This chain connects TRBV23-1 to TRBJ2-7; possible D gene TRBD2, 5 bases. TRBV23-1 is designated an ORF whose function remains uncertain. The CDR3 extends over 19 amino acids. V lost 3 bases to trimming and J lost 0 bases, with 24 bases between them. The CDR3 coding sequence is TGCGCCAGCAGTCATAAAAGACGGATCCGGGAAAGAAGCTCCTACGAGCAGTACTTC. This encodes CASSHKRRIRERSSYEQYF.

The V gene is TRBV7-2, the J gene TRBJ2-7; D is uncertain. There are 15 residues in the CDR3. CDR1 is SGHTA, CDR2 FQGNSA, per germline. V gave up 5 bases and J gave up 3 bases, with 17 bases separating them. CDR3 sequence: CASSPRGLGSYEQYF. The CDR3 DNA is TGTGCCAGCAGCCCCAGAGGCCTAGGCAGCTACGAGCAGTACTTC. Variable domain in full (rest from reference TRBV7-2 and TRBJ2-7): GAGVSQSPSNKVTEKGKDVELRCDPISGHTALYWYRQSLGQGLEFLIYFQGNSAPDKSGLPSDRFSAERTGGSVSTLTIQRTQQEDSAVYLCASSPRGLGSYEQYFGPGTRLTVT.

The V call is TRBV6-5, the J call TRBJ1-1; no reliable D call. This CDR3 contains 14 residues. Trimming took off 5 bases at V and 5 bases at J, with 15 bases between the two ends. CDR1 and CDR2 (germline): MNHEY, SVGAGI. CDR3 nucleotide sequence: TGTGCCAGCAGTCCAGGACTGGGAAGGACTGAAGCTTTCTTT. Its translation is CASSPGLGRTEAFF.

This sequence joins TRBV7-8 and TRBJ1-5; D call uncertain. V was cut by 5 bases and J by 4 bases, with 9 bases left in between. The CDR3 runs to 13 residues. Germline CDR1 is SGHVS and CDR2 is FQNEAQ. This CDR3 reads CASSVVPNQPQHF. As DNA, the CDR3 is TGTGCCAGCAGCGTAGTCCCGAATCAGCCCCAGCATTTT.

The chain carries TRBV7-2 and TRBJ2-1; weak D call: TRBD2 (6 bases). The CDR3 is made up of 15 amino acids. The germline V gene encodes CDR1 SGHTA and CDR2 FQGNSA. V lost 1 base, J lost 5 bases, and 12 bases lay in between. As DNA, the CDR3 is TGTGCCAGCAGCTTAGTGGCGGGGATAAACAATGAGCAGTTCTTC. Amino acid sequence: CASSLVAGINNEQFF.

In the case of this clone: Other DNA sequences in this sample translate to the same CDR3. This CDR3 is CASSLGLLGSYNSPLHF. Here the CDR3 DNA reads TGCGCCAGCAGTCTTGGGCTTTTGGGCTCCTATAATTCACCCCTCCACTTT. The chain is built from TRBV23-1 and TRBJ1-6; D gene uncertain. TRBV23-1 belongs to the ORF category, with a function that is uncertain. Trimming stripped 4 bases from V and 0 bases from J, with 13 bases between. This CDR3 has 17 amino acids.

The chain joins TRBV6-1 to TRBJ2-2, with 16 bases aligning to TRBD2. With V trimmed by 3 bases and J by 6 bases, 10 bases remained unmatched. Germline CDR1 and CDR2: MNHNS and SASEGT. The CDR3 is 19 residues long. Here the CDR3 DNA reads TGTGCCAGCAGTGACCGGATGGGACTAGCGGGGGGGCTAGCCGGGGAGCTGTTTTTT. This gives the protein CASSDRMGLAGGLAGELFF.

The CDR3 protein is CASSLLRPSRTGELFF. In nucleotides, the CDR3 is TGTGCCAGCAGCTTACTCCGCCCAAGCCGCACCGGGGAGCTGTTTTTT. This chain joins TRBV7-9 and TRBJ2-2; no reliable D call. CDR1 SEHNR and CDR2 FQNEAQ come from the germline V gene (reference sequence). The CDR3 consists of 16 residues. Trimming took 2 bases from V and 4 from J, leaving 14 bases between them.

V gene TRBV28 combines with J gene TRBJ2-1; D perhaps matches TRBD1 (6 bases). The germline V and J ends were trimmed by 3 bases and 4 bases, with 10 bases remaining between them. Germline V gene sequence: CDR1 MDHEN, CDR2 SYDVKM. CDR3 size: 14 residues. Written as DNA, the CDR3 is TGTGCCAGCAGTTTGGACAGACGTTACAATGAGCAGTTCTTC. Its translation is CASSLDRRYNEQFF.

The gene calls are TRBV6-1 and TRBJ2-3; 7 bases match TRBD1. CDR3 length equals 15 residues. V shed 5 bases and J 2 bases; nucleotides not matched to a gene: 7. Germline CDR1 reads MNHNS; CDR2 reads SASEGT. The CDR3: CASSTGTAVTDTQYF. CDR3 coding DNA: TGTGCCAGCAGTACCGGGACAGCTGTCACAGATACGCAGTATTTT.